These 29 T cell receptor beta chains share one sample of origin, sequenced in a study of shared clonotypes between healthy human individuals. Measured with immunoSEQ multiplex PCR; TCRdb has only the in-frame clones, and not every one. The repertoire has approximately 2.1 million clones, more than 80% of them found once; the top ten carry under 0.45%. Material: naive CD4+ T cells from PBMCs. Subset specified: CD45RA+ positively selected. The receptors stem from a man aged 18 to 35 in good health. Some clones in this sample may be carry-over from other donors' samples.

The gene calls are TRBV6-1 and TRBJ2-1; no clear D gene. Germline V CDR1 and CDR2: MNHNS, SASEGT. Trimming took off 7 bases at V and 6 bases at J, with 13 bases between the two ends. This CDR3 contains 13 residues. DNA of the CDR3: TGTGCCAGCAAACGAGACATTCCCAATGAGCAGTTCTTC. This sequence encodes CASKRDIPNEQFF.

This sequence joins TRBV29-1 and TRBJ2-5, with TRBD1 matching 7 bases. The CDR3 has 14 amino acids. V was pared by 4 bases and J by 0 bases, with 5 bases of the junction left unmatched. CDR1 and CDR2 from the germline V gene are SQVTM and ANQGSEA. CDR3 bases: TGCAGCGTTGTGATAGGGGGCTACCAAGAGACCCAGTACTTC. Protein product: CSVVIGGYQETQYF.

This clone was detected once. This chain joins TRBV19 and TRBJ2-3, with 11 bases matching TRBD2. CDR1 and CDR2 from the germline V gene are LNHDA and SQIVND (reference sequence). V lost 7 bases and J lost 0; bases outside the gene matches: 6. The CDR3 is 16 residues long. Here the CDR3 reads CASTRLAGTSTDTQYF. CDR3 nucleotides: TGTGCCAGTACCAGACTAGCGGGGACTAGCACAGATACGCAGTATTTT. The full variable domain, with the rest looked up from reference TRBV19 and TRBJ2-3, is DGGITQSPKYLFRKEGQNVTLSCEQNLNHDAMYWYRQDPGQGLRLIYYSQIVNDFQKGDIAEGYSVSREKKESFPLTVTSAQKNPTAFYLCASTRLAGTSTDTQYFGPGTRLTVL.

The gene calls are TRBV28 and TRBJ1-3, with D possibly being TRBD1 (5 bases). Germline-derived CDR1 and CDR2 are MDHEN and SYDVKM. The CDR3 contains 16 residues. The V and J ends lost 2 bases and 0 bases respectively, with 11 bases between them. Written as DNA, the CDR3 is TGTGCCAGCAGTTTAGGAGGGGCGAACTCTGGAAACACCATATATTTT. Its translation: CASSLGGANSGNTIYF.

DNA for the CDR3: TGTGCCAGCAGCACCACTAGCGGGTTGAGCGAGCAGTACTTC. This sequence encodes CASSTTSGLSEQYF. The chain links TRBV9 to TRBJ2-7; 9 bases agree with TRBD2. Germline V lookup: CDR1 SGDLS, CDR2 YYNGEE. V lost 4 bases to trimming and J lost 6 bases; unmatched junction nucleotides: 8. CDR3 length: 14 amino acids. The full variable domain, rest sourced from reference TRBV9 and TRBJ2-7, is DSGVTQTPKHLITATGQRVTLRCSPRSGDLSVYWYQQSLDQGLQFLIQYYNGEERAKGNILERFSAQQFPDLHSELNLSSLELGDSALYFCASSTTSGLSEQYFGPGTRLTVT.

The chain joins TRBV28 to TRBJ1-5; D unresolved. The CDR3 loop spans 15 amino acids. The germline gives CDR1 MDHEN, CDR2 SYDVKM. Trimming took 6 bases from V and 4 from J, leaving 16 bases between them. CDR3 bases: TGTGCCAGCAGCTCTACGACTCTAATTAATCAGCCCCAGCATTTT. This sequence encodes CASSSTTLINQPQHF.

This sequence joins TRBV18 and TRBJ2-7; no definite D call. Germline CDR1 and CDR2: KGHSH and LQKENI. V was shortened by 3 bases and J by 3 bases, with 12 bases between the two germline ends. This CDR3 comprises 14 residues. The CDR3 sequence is CASSPLGKGYEQYF. CDR3 nucleotide sequence: TGTGCCAGCTCACCGTTAGGGAAGGGCTACGAGCAGTACTTC.

The rearrangement uses TRBV4-2 and TRBJ2-2; D tentatively reads TRBD1 or TRBD2 (5 bases each). V lost 4 bases to trimming and J lost 5 bases, with 17 bases between them. This CDR3 is built from 16 residues. CDR1 and CDR2 from the germline V gene are LGHNA and YNFKEQ. CDR3 region: CASSLHPGTTTGELFF. CDR3 nucleotides: TGTGCCAGCAGCCTTCACCCGGGGACCACAACCGGGGAGCTGTTTTTT.

This chain connects TRBV5-6 to TRBJ1-2; D is possibly TRBD1 (5 bases). This CDR3 is built from 15 residues. Germline V gene sequence: CDR1 SGHDT, CDR2 YYEEEE. V was cut by 5 bases and J by 0 bases, with 14 bases left in between. DNA for the CDR3: TGTGCCAGCAGGGTTTCAGGGTCTCCTAACTATGGCTACACCTTC. As protein: CASRVSGSPNYGYTF.

This clone was seen a few times. V and J are TRBV5-1 and TRBJ1-2, with 10 bases that match TRBD1. The V and J ends lost 4 bases and 8 bases, in that order; junction bases with no gene match: 5. The CDR3 consists of 13 residues. Germline assignment: CDR1 SGHRS and CDR2 YFSETQ. CDR3 nucleotides: TGCGCCAGCAGCAGGGACAGGGGAGAGGGCTACACCTTC. The encoded protein is CASSRDRGEGYTF.

V gene TRBV19 combines with J gene TRBJ1-5; 7 bases are a match to TRBD1. With V trimmed by 2 bases and J by 4 bases, 5 bases remained unmatched. The CDR3 is 15 residues long. CDR1 LNHDA and CDR2 SQIVND come from the germline V gene (reference sequence). The CDR3 region has the DNA TGTGCCAGTAGTATACGACAGGGCCCTAATCAGCCCCAGCATTTT. Residues: CASSIRQGPNQPQHF.

The J gene is TRBJ1-5, the V gene TRBV2, with 7 bases matching TRBD1. The CDR3 extends over 14 amino acids. With 3 bases clipped from V and 5 bases from J, the junction kept 4 bases outside the gene matches. From germline, CDR1 is SNHLY and CDR2 FYNNEI. CDR3 sequence reads: CASSEGQRDQPQHF. In DNA form, the CDR3 reads TGTGCCAGCAGTGAGGGACAGCGAGATCAGCCCCAGCATTTT.

The V call is TRBV4-2, the J call TRBJ2-1, with D perhaps matching TRBD1 or TRBD2 (5 bases each). The CDR3 runs to 13 residues. The germline gives CDR1 LGHNA, CDR2 YNFKEQ. Trimming stripped 0 bases from V and 8 bases from J, with 8 bases between. In DNA, the CDR3 is TGTGCCAGCAGCCAAGATCGGGGCGATGAGCAGTTCTTC. Its translation is CASSQDRGDEQFF.

This clone came up a few times. J is TRBJ1-5 and V is TRBV9; no firm D call. CDR1 and CDR2 from the germline V gene are SGDLS and YYNGEE. Between the trimmed V and J ends, which lost 3 bases and 6 bases, there was a span of 13 bases. The CDR3 is 14 residues long. The chain's CDR3 is CASSAGRNGQPQHF. DNA for the CDR3: TGTGCCAGCAGCGCTGGCCGAAACGGTCAGCCCCAGCATTTT. The whole variable domain, remainder taken from reference TRBV9 and TRBJ1-5, is DSGVTQTPKHLITATGQRVTLRCSPRSGDLSVYWYQQSLDQGLQFLIQYYNGEERAKGNILERFSAQQFPDLHSELNLSSLELGDSALYFCASSAGRNGQPQHFGDGTRLSIL.

The chain uses TRBV18 and TRBJ2-5; D uncertain. CDR1 and CDR2 (germline): KGHSH, LQKENI. The CDR3 totals 14 residues. V lost 2 bases to trimming and J lost 5 bases, with 12 bases between them. This CDR3 is CASSPESPWETQYF. The DNA for the CDR3 is TGTGCCAGCTCACCAGAGTCTCCTTGGGAGACCCAGTACTTC. The whole variable domain, remainder taken from reference TRBV18 and TRBJ2-5, is NAGVMQNPRHLVRRRGQEARLRCSPMKGHSHVYWYRQLPEEGLKFMVYLQKENIIDESGMPKERFSAEFPKEGPSILRIQQVVRGDSAAYFCASSPESPWETQYFGPGTRLLVL.

The chain joins TRBV7-9 to TRBJ2-1; 11 bases match TRBD1. The CDR3 consists of 15 residues. The germline CDR1 and CDR2 sequences are SEHNR and FQNEAQ (reference sequence). The J segment lost 6 bases and the V segment lost 5 bases, leaving 6 bases of the junction unmatched. CDR3 nucleotide sequence: TGTGCCAGCAGCATGGACAGGGGGCGCGTCAATGAGCAGTTCTTC. Protein product: CASSMDRGRVNEQFF.

This sequence joins TRBV5-5 and TRBJ1-5; the D gene is possibly TRBD1 (5 bases). This CDR3 contains 14 residues. Germline V gives CDR1 SGHKS, CDR2 YYEKEE (reference sequence). V gave up 3 bases and J gave up 3 bases, with 10 bases separating them. CDR3 DNA sequence: TGTGCCAGCAGCTCCCAGGGTTACAATCAGCCCCAGCATTTT. Its protein product is CASSSQGYNQPQHF.

In nucleotides, the CDR3 is TGCGCCAGCAGCCAAATCCAGGGGAGTGAAAAACTGTTTTTT. Its translation: CASSQIQGSEKLFF. The chain is built from TRBV4-1 and TRBJ1-4, with TRBD1 as a possible D gene (6 bases). This CDR3 is 14 amino acids long. V lost 2 bases and J 7 bases, leaving 11 bases between the germline ends. Looked up from germline, CDR1 is MGHRA and CDR2 is YSYEKL.

The CDR3 DNA follows: TGTGCCATCAGCATAACAGGAACGTACAATGAGCAGTTCTTC. Translating it yields CAISITGTYNEQFF. The chain uses TRBV10-3 and TRBJ2-1, with a possible D match to TRBD1 (5 bases). Germline V gene data show CDR1 as ENHRY and CDR2 as SYGVKD. V was shortened by 6 bases and J by 4 bases, with 13 bases between the two germline ends. CDR3 length equals 14 residues.

The rearrangement joins TRBV28 to TRBJ2-2; 8 bases are a match to TRBD2. In germline, CDR1 is MDHEN, CDR2 SYDVKM. The CDR3 is 15 amino acids. V lost 8 bases to trimming and J lost 5 bases; unmatched junction nucleotides: 10. CDR3 region: CASHPGGAWTGELFF. In nucleotides, the CDR3 is TGTGCCAGCCATCCGGGGGGGGCTTGGACCGGGGAGCTGTTTTTT. Looking up the rest from reference TRBV28 and TRBJ2-2 gives the full variable domain: DVKVTQSSRYLVKRTGEKVFLECVQDMDHENMFWYRQDPGLGLRLIYFSYDVKMKEKGDIPEGYSVSREKKERFSLILESASTNQTSMYLCASHPGGAWTGELFFGEGSRLTVL.

This sequence joins TRBV6-5 and TRBJ2-3, with 9 bases fitting TRBD2. There are 15 residues in the CDR3. Germline V gene lookup returns CDR1 MNHEY and CDR2 SVGAGI. V shed 6 bases and J 4 bases; nucleotides not matched to a gene: 8. The CDR3 protein is CASSLFAGGPDTQYF. As DNA, the CDR3 is TGTGCCAGCAGCCTCTTTGCGGGAGGGCCAGATACGCAGTATTTT.

This clone was picked up one time. The chain joins TRBV7-3 to TRBJ2-5, with D perhaps TRBD1 (5 bases). Germline CDR1 is SGHTA and CDR2 is FQGTGA. The CDR3 is made up of 13 amino acids. V dropped 0 bases and J dropped 5 bases, with 7 bases sitting between them. The CDR3 region is CASSLTKGETQYF. The CDR3 coding sequence is TGTGCCAGCAGCTTAACGAAGGGGGAGACCCAGTACTTC.

Comments on this clone: In the same sample, other DNA sequences code for this CDR3. This chain uses TRBV10-3 with TRBJ1-5; D may be TRBD1 (5 bases). Deletions cut 0 bases from V and 7 bases from J, with 7 bases between. The length of the CDR3 is 13 residues. Germline-derived CDR1 and CDR2 are ENHRY and SYGVKD. The CDR3 region is CAISESGAQPQHF. The CDR3 region has the DNA TGTGCCATCAGTGAGTCAGGGGCCCAGCCCCAGCATTTT.

The chain carries TRBV19 and TRBJ2-7; D may match TRBD1 or TRBD2 (5 bases each). Trimming shortened V by 5 bases and J by 7 bases, and 15 bases separated the two germline ends. Per the germline V gene, CDR1 is LNHDA and CDR2 is SQIVND (reference sequence). The CDR3 covers 13 residues. This CDR3 is CASSYGALREQYF. The CDR3 DNA reads as TGTGCCAGTAGTTACGGGGCCCTGAGGGAGCAGTACTTC.

The sample holds one count of this clone. The chain has TRBV2 and TRBJ2-7; D may be TRBD1 (6 bases). This CDR3 is built from 13 residues. V was trimmed by 3 bases and J by 2 bases, leaving 8 bases between them. Germline V lookup: CDR1 SNHLY, CDR2 FYNNEI. CDR3 sequence: CASSEDRPYEQYF. The CDR3 DNA sequence: TGTGCCAGCAGTGAGGACAGACCCTACGAGCAGTACTTC. Full variable domain (rest looked up from reference TRBV2 and TRBJ2-7): EPEVTQTPSHQVTQMGQEVILRCVPISNHLYFYWYRQILGQKVEFLVSFYNNEISEKSEIFDDQFSVERPDGSNFTLKIRSTKLEDSAMYFCASSEDRPYEQYFGPGTRLTVT.

With respect to this clone: Other DNA sequences in the sample encode the same CDR3. The genes are TRBV7-8 and TRBJ1-2; D unclear. V was trimmed by 1 base and J by 2 bases, leaving 8 bases between them. From germline, CDR1 is SGHVS and CDR2 FQNEAQ. The CDR3 covers 14 residues. The CDR3 is CASSLERLNYGYTF. CDR3 DNA sequence: TGTGCCAGCAGCTTAGAACGGCTAAACTATGGCTACACCTTC.

In this sample, this clone turned up once. V is TRBV28 and J is TRBJ2-3; D unresolved. The germline gives CDR1 MDHEN, CDR2 SYDVKM. The CDR3 totals 12 residues. Trimming removed 6 bases from V and 3 bases from J, with 7 bases in between. The CDR3 reads CASRIKTDTQYF. The CDR3 nucleotides read TGTGCCAGCAGGATTAAAACAGATACGCAGTATTTT.

The chain uses TRBV5-1 and TRBJ2-1; 7 nucleotides agree with TRBD2. V shed 3 bases and J 0 bases; nucleotides not matched to a gene: 3. The CDR3 has 15 amino acids. Germline-derived CDR1 and CDR2 are SGHRS and YFSETQ. The CDR3 region has the DNA TGCGCCAGCAGCTGGACTAGGGGCTCCTACAATGAGCAGTTCTTC. Protein sequence: CASSWTRGSYNEQFF.

The V and J genes are TRBV7-6 and TRBJ2-1; 10 positions match TRBD1. With 2 bases clipped from V and 1 base from J, the junction kept 2 bases outside the gene matches. The CDR3 has 16 residues. CDR1 is SGHVS, CDR2 FNYEAQ, per germline. The CDR3: CASSLWGQGSYNEQFF. The CDR3 bases are TGTGCCAGCAGCTTATGGGGACAGGGGTCCTACAATGAGCAGTTCTTC.